Shown below are 23 T cell receptor beta chains from a single sample sequenced in a study of PD-L1 blockade in urothelial cancer. Sequenced by immunoSEQ multiplex PCR; TCRdb stores in-frame clones only, minus some. The sample has tens of thousands of clones; 85% to 90% are singletons. Time point reported: pretreatment peripheral blood. This sample comprised PBMCs, obtained around atezolizumab (anti-PD-L1) treatment. The source is a man aged 55 to 70 with urothelial cancer.

The chain has TRBV7-2 and TRBJ2-2, with 7 nucleotides matching TRBD1. CDR1 SGHTA and CDR2 FQGNSA come from the germline V gene. CDR3 length equals 15 residues. J gave up 2 bases and V 5 bases, and 5 bases lay outside the gene matches. CDR3 sequence (DNA): TGTGCCAGCAGCCTGGGACAGCGTAACACCGGGGAGCTGTTTTTT. Its translation: CASSLGQRNTGELFF. The variable domain in full, completed from reference TRBV7-2 and TRBJ2-2, reads GAGVSQSPSNKVTEKGKDVELRCDPISGHTALYWYRQSLGQGLEFLIYFQGNSAPDKSGLPSDRFSAERTGGSVSTLTIQRTQQEDSAVYLCASSLGQRNTGELFFGEGSRLTVL.

V and J are TRBV6-6 and TRBJ2-1, with 9 nucleotides matching TRBD1. CDR1 is MNHNY and CDR2 is SVGAGI in the germline V gene (reference sequence). J gave up 9 bases and V 6 bases, and 15 bases lay outside the gene matches. The CDR3 consists of 16 residues. CDR3 amino acids: CASSQHRGRVEVEQFF. Here the CDR3 DNA reads TGTGCCAGCAGCCAACACAGGGGGCGCGTGGAAGTTGAGCAGTTCTTC.

This sequence joins TRBV4-2 and TRBJ2-2; D is perhaps TRBD2 (7 bases). Germline V gene lookup returns CDR1 LGHNA and CDR2 YNFKEQ. Between the trimmed V and J ends, which lost 0 bases and 2 bases, there was a span of 13 bases. This CDR3 comprises 17 residues. CDR3 coding DNA: TGTGCCAGCAGCCAAGATCCGGGGGGCATTAACACCGGGGAGCTGTTTTTT. Translating gives CASSQDPGGINTGELFF.

The chain combines TRBV7-2 with TRBJ2-7; 13 bases fit TRBD2. CDR3 size: 15 residues. The germline V gene has CDR1 SGHTA and CDR2 FQGNSA. V trimming: 5 bases; J trimming: 5 bases; junction bases outside the gene matches: 6. The CDR3 is CASSPSGTSGDEQYF. CDR3 DNA: TGTGCCAGCAGCCCCTCCGGGACTAGCGGGGACGAGCAGTACTTC.

The chain joins TRBV6-5 to TRBJ2-1, with 9 positions matching TRBD1. V was pared by 8 bases and J by 6 bases, with 11 bases of the junction left unmatched. The CDR3 has 15 residues. Germline lookup yields CDR1 MNHEY and CDR2 SVGAGI. CDR3 bases: TGTGCCAGCCTCCCCGATCGGGACAGGGCCAATGAGCAGTTCTTC. Residues: CASLPDRDRANEQFF.

V and J are TRBV5-4 and TRBJ1-2; a weak D match, TRBD1 (5 bases). The ends were cut back, 5 bases at V and 7 bases at J, with 21 bases in the middle. Looked up from germline, CDR1 is SGHNT and CDR2 is YYREEE (reference sequence). This CDR3 comprises 15 residues. CDR3 loop: CASRAGGQGRGGYTF. For the CDR3, the DNA is TGTGCCAGCAGAGCGGGAGGCCAAGGGAGGGGTGGCTACACCTTC.

A single count supports this clone. The chain employs TRBV6-5 and TRBJ2-7; no reliable D call. Germline assignment: CDR1 MNHEY and CDR2 SVGAGI. The V and J ends lost 0 bases and 3 bases respectively, with 6 bases between them. The CDR3 loop spans 13 amino acids. In DNA form, the CDR3 reads TGTGCCAGCAGTTACTCGACTGTCTACGAGCAGTACTTC. Its protein product is CASSYSTVYEQYF.

The chain uses TRBV10-3 and TRBJ2-7; D is possibly TRBD1 (6 bases). The V gene lost 3 bases and the J gene lost 1 base, with 10 bases spanning the gap. The CDR3 is made up of 14 amino acids. CDR1 and CDR2 (germline): ENHRY, SYGVKD. The CDR3 region has the DNA TGTGCCATCAGTGACGGGACAAAATCCTACGAGCAGTACTTC. Its translation is CAISDGTKSYEQYF.

The V call is TRBV9, the J call TRBJ2-3, with 8 positions matching TRBD2. CDR1 and CDR2 from the germline V gene are SGDLS and YYNGEE. The CDR3 length is 18 residues. V trimming: 4 bases; J trimming: 0 bases; junction bases outside the gene matches: 13. CDR3 amino acids: CASSPVPGGQTSTDTQYF. CDR3 nucleotides: TGTGCCAGCAGCCCCGTCCCGGGAGGGCAGACTAGCACAGATACGCAGTATTTT.

The chain recombines TRBV5-4 with TRBJ2-5; a possible D gene is TRBD1 (6 bases). Trimming took off 4 bases at V and 5 bases at J, with 12 bases between the two ends. Germline V lookup: CDR1 SGHNT, CDR2 YYREEE (reference sequence). The length of the CDR3 is 13 residues. This chain's CDR3 is CASSPSGEETQYF. The CDR3 DNA sequence: TGTGCCAGCAGCCCATCAGGGGAGGAGACCCAGTACTTC.

The rearrangement joins TRBV18 to TRBJ1-1; weak D call: TRBD1 (6 bases). Trimming took off 8 bases at V and 1 base at J, with 17 bases between the two ends. The CDR3 consists of 15 residues. CDR1 and CDR2 from the germline V gene are KGHSH and LQKENI. CDR3 residues: CASLKGGAPNTEAFF. The CDR3, as DNA: TGTGCCAGCCTTAAAGGGGGGGCCCCGAACACTGAAGCTTTCTTT.

The chain joins TRBV28 to TRBJ2-4; perhaps TRBD2 as D (5 bases). The CDR3 is 14 amino acids. Trimming left V 4 bases short and J 3 bases short, with 10 bases between. Germline V gives CDR1 MDHEN, CDR2 SYDVKM. As DNA, the CDR3 is TGTGCCAGCAGTTCCCCGGCGGGCAAAAACATTCAGTACTTC. It codes for CASSSPAGKNIQYF.

This sequence joins TRBV2 and TRBJ1-5; the D gene is possibly TRBD1 (6 bases). The CDR3 sequence is 17 residues long. Per the germline V gene, CDR1 is SNHLY and CDR2 is FYNNEI. V shed 6 bases and J shed 0 bases, with 18 bases lying between them. The chain's CDR3 is CASSYGAGAYSNQPQHF. The CDR3, as DNA: TGTGCCAGCAGCTACGGGGCGGGGGCGTATAGCAATCAGCCCCAGCATTTT.

This clone was counted a single time. The V and J genes are TRBV19 and TRBJ2-5; 8 bases are a match to TRBD2. After removal of 6 bases from V and 5 bases from J, the junction contained 14 bases not matched to a gene. Germline loops: CDR1 LNHDA, CDR2 SQIVND (reference sequence). The CDR3 extends over 16 amino acids. The CDR3 nucleotides read TGTGCCAGTAGCCGGGACTCCGCAGGGACTAGGGAGACCCAGTACTTC. Amino acid sequence: CASSRDSAGTRETQYF.

This clone was detected once. This sequence joins TRBV9 and TRBJ2-1; D is unresolved. V lost 4 bases and J 2 bases, leaving 7 bases between the germline ends. The CDR3 loop spans 13 amino acids. Germline CDR1 and CDR2: SGDLS and YYNGEE. This CDR3 is CASSPRAYNEQFF. The CDR3 DNA sequence: TGTGCCAGCAGCCCTCGGGCCTACAATGAGCAGTTCTTC. The entire variable domain, with the rest obtained from reference TRBV9 and TRBJ2-1, is as follows: DSGVTQTPKHLITATGQRVTLRCSPRSGDLSVYWYQQSLDQGLQFLIQYYNGEERAKGNILERFSAQQFPDLHSELNLSSLELGDSALYFCASSPRAYNEQFFGPGTRLTVL.

In nucleotides, the CDR3 is TGCAGCGTTGAGGCGGGGGGCGGTTACAATGAGCAGTTCTTC. Residues: CSVEAGGGYNEQFF. The rearrangement links TRBV29-1 to TRBJ2-1, with 8 positions matching TRBD2. The CDR3 is 14 amino acids. Germline CDR1 SQVTM, CDR2 ANQGSEA. Unmatched junction bases numbered 5, after V lost 3 bases and J lost 4 bases.

This clone was recorded only once. The chain carries TRBV2 and TRBJ2-5; TRBD1 matches at 10 bases. Germline V gives CDR1 SNHLY, CDR2 FYNNEI. The CDR3 is 14 amino acids. With V trimmed by 5 bases and J by 1 base, 1 base remained unmatched. The CDR3 region has the DNA TGTGCCAGCAGTAGGGACAGGGGCCAAGAGACCCAGTACTTC. Translation: CASSRDRGQETQYF.

This clone has a handful of counts. The chain links TRBV7-9 to TRBJ2-7; no clear D gene. CDR3 length: 13 amino acids. The germline CDR1 and CDR2 sequences are SEHNR and FQNEAQ (reference sequence). Trimming stripped 2 bases from V and 6 bases from J, with 11 bases between. CDR3 residues: CASSLNIVSEQYF. CDR3 coding DNA: TGTGCCAGCAGCTTAAACATCGTCTCCGAGCAGTACTTC.

The rearrangement joins TRBV19 to TRBJ2-3, with D maybe TRBD2 (6 bases). Germline V CDR1 and CDR2: LNHDA, SQIVND (reference sequence). CDR3 length: 15 amino acids. Trimming removed 5 bases from V and 6 bases from J, with 18 bases in between. DNA for the CDR3: TGTGCCAGTAGTCGTGGAGGAGGAGGGCTGGATACGCAGTATTTT. Translated: CASSRGGGGLDTQYF. Supplemented by reference TRBV19 and TRBJ2-3, the full variable domain reads DGGITQSPKYLFRKEGQNVTLSCEQNLNHDAMYWYRQDPGQGLRLIYYSQIVNDFQKGDIAEGYSVSREKKESFPLTVTSAQKNPTAFYLCASSRGGGGLDTQYFGPGTRLTVL.

The chain uses TRBV5-4 and TRBJ2-1; D possibly corresponds to TRBD2 (6 bases). Trimming stripped 3 bases from V and 7 bases from J, with 20 bases between. This CDR3 is built from 16 residues. Per germline, CDR1 SGHNT and CDR2 YYREEE (reference sequence). CDR3: CASSSRSAGNANEQFF. In DNA form, the CDR3 reads TGTGCCAGCAGCTCCCGTTCAGCGGGCAACGCAAATGAGCAGTTCTTC. The entire variable domain, with the rest obtained from reference TRBV5-4 and TRBJ2-1, is as follows: ETGVTQSPTHLIKTRGQQVTLRCSSQSGHNTVSWYQQALGQGPQFIFQYYREEENGRGNFPPRFSGLQFPNYSSELNVNALELDDSALYLCASSSRSAGNANEQFFGPGTRLTVL.

The V and J genes are TRBV7-2 and TRBJ2-5; a weak D match, TRBD1 (6 bases). Per germline, CDR1 SGHTA and CDR2 FQGNSA. The CDR3 sequence is 15 residues long. V lost 5 bases, J lost 4 bases, and 17 bases lay in between. DNA of the CDR3: TGTGCCAGCAGCGGCCCTAGGGGGAGATCAGAGACCCAGTACTTC. Its translation: CASSGPRGRSETQYF.

V usage is TRBV5-1 and J usage is TRBJ2-2; 12 bases line up with TRBD2. The germline V gene has CDR1 SGHRS and CDR2 YFSETQ. The trim removed 6 bases at V and 4 bases at J, leaving 10 bases unmatched. The CDR3 totals 17 residues. This CDR3 is CASTLTSGGQSTGELFF. The CDR3 nucleotides read TGCGCCAGCACTCTAACTAGCGGGGGGCAAAGCACCGGGGAGCTGTTTTTT.

This chain links TRBV11-1 with TRBJ1-1, with TRBD1 identical over 7 bases. Germline V CDR1 and CDR2: SGHAT, FQDESV (reference sequence). The J segment lost 3 bases and the V segment lost 1 base, leaving 5 bases of the junction unmatched. The CDR3 runs to 15 residues. CDR3 sequence: CASSLESRGDTEAFF. The CDR3 DNA follows: TGTGCCAGCAGCTTAGAGTCCAGGGGGGACACTGAAGCTTTCTTT.